Presented here are 27 T cell receptor beta chains from one specimen sequenced in a study of shared clonotypes between healthy human individuals. Libraries were prepared by immunoSEQ multiplex PCR; TCRdb keeps only in-frame clonotypes and omits some of them. The sample holds roughly 2.2 million clones; 90% to 95% are singletons and the top ten take 0.39%. Material for sequencing was naive CD4+ T cells from PBMCs. Specified subset: CD45RA+ positively selected. These receptors came from a man aged 18 to 29 in good health. Some clones in this sample may be carry-over from other donors' samples.

A remark on this clone: This sample also contains other DNA sequences that code for the same CDR3. CDR3 protein: CASSLGQGNTEAFF. The CDR3 nucleotides read TGTGCCAGCAGTTTAGGCCAGGGGAACACTGAAGCTTTCTTT. This chain joins TRBV28 and TRBJ1-1; weak D call: TRBD1 (5 bases). This CDR3 comprises 14 residues. Germline loops: CDR1 MDHEN, CDR2 SYDVKM. V lost 2 bases and J lost 1, with 8 bases in between.

This clone is a singleton in its sample. CDR3 coding DNA: TGTGCCAGCAGCCAAGGGGTGGGCTCGTTGGGCAATGAGCAGTTCTTC. It encodes CASSQGVGSLGNEQFF. The chain joins TRBV4-2 to TRBJ2-1; D is undetermined. Germline lookup yields CDR1 LGHNA and CDR2 YNFKEQ. The CDR3 consists of 16 residues. The V end was cut by 1 base, the J end by 6 bases, with 16 bases between.

V gene TRBV7-2 combines with J gene TRBJ1-2, with no clear D. Germline CDR1 is SGHTA and CDR2 is FQGNSA. This CDR3 has 14 residues. Trimming cost V 4 bases and J 4 bases, with 13 bases left between them. CDR3 DNA sequence: TGTGCCAGCAGCTCAGGATTCCCGATCTATGGCTACACCTTC. This translates into CASSSGFPIYGYTF.

About this clone itself: This CDR3 is also generated by other DNA sequences in the sample. V is TRBV28 and J is TRBJ2-1; D is undetermined. CDR3 size: 12 residues. Germline assignment: CDR1 MDHEN and CDR2 SYDVKM. V lost 1 base and J 7 bases, leaving 5 bases between the germline ends. CDR3 bases: TGTGCCAGCAGTTTATTAGGGAATGAGCAGTTCTTC. Residues: CASSLLGNEQFF.

CDR3 residues: CAWSLRINYGYTF. CDR3 nucleotides: TGTGCCTGGAGTCTCCGAATTAACTATGGCTACACCTTC. The V gene is TRBV30, the J gene TRBJ1-2; D remains ambiguous. CDR1 and CDR2 (germline): GTSNPN, SVGIG (reference sequence). V was trimmed by 2 bases and J by 1 base, leaving 8 bases between them. The CDR3 length is 13 residues.

This clone was seen only once. The chain uses TRBV7-3 and TRBJ2-3; weak D call: TRBD1 (5 bases). This CDR3 contains 12 residues. Germline CDR1 and CDR2: SGHTA and FQGTGA. Trimming removed 4 bases at V and 9 bases at J, with 11 bases between. The CDR3 sequence is CASSSRAGTQYF. CDR3 sequence (DNA): TGTGCCAGCAGCTCCCGGGCAGGGACGCAGTATTTT.

The V gene is TRBV25-1, the J gene TRBJ2-1; a possible D gene is TRBD1 (7 bases). Germline CDR1 and CDR2: MGHDK and SYGVNS. The CDR3 has 16 amino acids. V lost 10 bases and J 4 bases, leaving 23 bases between the germline ends. Here the CDR3 DNA reads TGTGCCACCGACCTTAGGAGGGGGCTCTTTTACAATGAGCAGTTCTTC. Translation: CATDLRRGLFYNEQFF.

This chain connects TRBV18 to TRBJ1-3; 7 nucleotides match TRBD1. CDR1 KGHSH and CDR2 LQKENI come from the germline V gene. V was clipped by 2 bases and J by 1 base; unmatched bases: 11. The CDR3 has 18 residues. The CDR3 protein is CASSPNRGAEGSGNTIYF. The CDR3 DNA reads TGTGCCAGCTCACCAAACAGGGGAGCCGAGGGGTCTGGAAACACCATATATTTT.

This clone was observed a single time. The chain is built from TRBV7-3 and TRBJ2-6; D may be TRBD1 (5 bases). The CDR3 has 19 amino acids. Trimming took off 4 bases at V and 0 bases at J, with 19 bases between the two ends. From germline, CDR1 is SGHTA and CDR2 FQGTGA. CDR3 sequence (DNA): TGTGCCAGCAGCTCCATAGGGCAGGGAAGGAGCTCTGGGGCCAACGTCCTGACTTTC. Residues: CASSSIGQGRSSGANVLTF.

The chain joins TRBV27 to TRBJ2-7; TRBD1 matches at 9 bases. The germline CDR1 and CDR2 sequences are MNHEY and SMNVEV (reference sequence). The V gene end was trimmed by 6 bases and the J gene end by 6 bases; junction bases not matched to a gene: 12. This CDR3 region has 15 residues. The CDR3 coding sequence is TGTGCCAGCAGACCACAGGGGGCGCGGAGCGGCGAGCAGTACTTC. Its translation: CASRPQGARSGEQYF.

This rearrangement joins TRBV28 to TRBJ1-2; D is unresolved. The ends were cut back, 8 bases at V and 4 bases at J, with 11 bases in the middle. The CDR3 covers 12 residues. CDR1 MDHEN and CDR2 SYDVKM come from the germline V gene. The chain's CDR3 is CASRAGFYGYTF. The CDR3 DNA reads TGTGCCAGCCGTGCAGGTTTCTATGGCTACACCTTC.

V and J are TRBV6-6 and TRBJ2-7; either TRBD1 or TRBD2 may supply D (5 bases each). Germline values: CDR1 MNHNY, CDR2 SVGAGI (reference sequence). V was pared by 3 bases and J by 2 bases, with 17 bases between. This CDR3 is 16 amino acids long. As DNA, the CDR3 is TGTGCCAGCAGTTATTCGGCCCGGGACGCGACCTACGAGCAGTACTTC. This sequence encodes CASSYSARDATYEQYF.

The CDR3 region is CAIRKGTGGDGTGELFF. The CDR3 DNA reads as TGTGCCATCAGAAAAGGGACAGGGGGCGATGGCACCGGGGAGCTGTTTTTT. The chain joins TRBV10-3 to TRBJ2-2; 12 bases align to TRBD1. J gave up 4 bases and V 6 bases, and 9 bases lay outside the gene matches. The germline CDR1 and CDR2 sequences are ENHRY and SYGVKD. The CDR3 loop spans 17 amino acids.

This clone has only one observation. This chain joins TRBV7-9 and TRBJ2-1, with unresolved D. Trimming stripped 11 bases from V and 9 bases from J, with 14 bases between. The germline CDR1 and CDR2 sequences are SEHNR and FQNEAQ (reference sequence). The CDR3 contains 11 residues. This CDR3 reads CAALHGAEQFF. CDR3 sequence (DNA): TGTGCCGCATTGCATGGAGCTGAGCAGTTCTTC.

The chain recombines TRBV25-1 with TRBJ1-5, with D unclear. The V gene lost 6 bases and the J gene lost 12 bases, with 15 bases spanning the gap. Germline values: CDR1 MGHDK, CDR2 SYGVNS. The length of the CDR3 is 12 residues. The CDR3 spells CASSLGGRDQHF. The CDR3 coding sequence is TGTGCCAGCAGCCTCGGCGGTAGGGACCAGCATTTT.

This chain uses TRBV7-2 with TRBJ2-1, with D perhaps matching TRBD2 (7 bases). Germline V gene data show CDR1 as SGHTA and CDR2 as FQGNSA. This CDR3 has 18 residues. Between the trimmed V and J ends, which lost 5 bases and 7 bases, there was a span of 27 bases. CDR3 sequence: CASSTLIPGLGGRNEQFF. In DNA, the CDR3 is TGTGCCAGCAGCACCCTCATCCCCGGACTAGGGGGGCGGAATGAGCAGTTCTTC.

This chain links TRBV5-1 with TRBJ2-7; perhaps TRBD1 as D (5 bases). V was cut by 3 bases and J by 1 base, with 11 bases left in between. CDR3 length equals 14 residues. Germline V gene data show CDR1 as SGHRS and CDR2 as YFSETQ. The CDR3 coding sequence is TGCGCCAGCAGCTGGGTGACAGCTTCCTACGAGCAGTACTTC. This translates into CASSWVTASYEQYF.

The chain uses TRBV18 and TRBJ2-2; 7 positions agree with TRBD2. The CDR3 length is 15 residues. J gave up 4 bases and V 2 bases, and 4 bases lay outside the gene matches. In germline, CDR1 is KGHSH, CDR2 LQKENI. This CDR3 is CASSPLTSPTGELFF. For the CDR3, the DNA is TGTGCCAGCTCACCATTGACTAGCCCCACCGGGGAGCTGTTTTTT.

The chain is built from TRBV2 and TRBJ2-7; 8 bases line up with TRBD2. The CDR3 is 14 residues long. The germline V gene has CDR1 SNHLY and CDR2 FYNNEI. Unmatched junction bases numbered 11, after V lost 8 bases and J lost 5 bases. CDR3 sequence reads: CASRRGLGAHEQYF. CDR3 in DNA: TGTGCCAGCCGCAGGGGACTAGGGGCACACGAGCAGTACTTC.

The chain carries TRBV5-1 and TRBJ2-3, with D maybe TRBD1 (5 bases). This CDR3 is 14 amino acids long. Germline-derived CDR1 and CDR2 are SGHRS and YFSETQ. Trimming cost V 6 bases and J 2 bases, with 13 bases left between them. CDR3 DNA: TGCGCCAGCAACACAGGCGCAAACACAGATACGCAGTATTTT. Its protein is CASNTGANTDTQYF.

The chain joins TRBV27 to TRBJ2-7; D is perhaps TRBD1 (5 bases). V dropped 2 bases and J dropped 5 bases, with 13 bases sitting between them. This CDR3 has 14 amino acids. The germline CDR1 and CDR2 sequences are MNHEY and SMNVEV (reference sequence). This chain's CDR3 is CASSLLAGINEQYF. The CDR3 DNA sequence: TGTGCCAGCAGTTTACTGGCAGGGATCAACGAGCAGTACTTC.

The V and J genes are TRBV7-2 and TRBJ1-2; 7 positions agree with TRBD1. With 0 bases clipped from V and 10 bases from J, the junction kept 2 bases outside the gene matches. This CDR3 contains 12 residues. Germline CDR1 is SGHTA and CDR2 is FQGNSA. The CDR3 coding sequence is TGTGCCAGCAGCTTAGCCGGGACAGACTACACCTTC. This sequence encodes CASSLAGTDYTF.

Regarding this clone: Other DNA sequences in this specimen translate into the identical CDR3. The chain combines TRBV5-8 with TRBJ2-7, with unresolved D. From germline, CDR1 is SGHTS and CDR2 YDEGEE. The CDR3 has 11 residues. V gave up 0 bases and J gave up 3 bases, with 1 base separating them. CDR3 sequence reads: CASSLGYEQYF. The DNA of the CDR3 is TGTGCCAGCAGCTTGGGCTACGAGCAGTACTTC.

The J gene is TRBJ2-1, the V gene TRBV7-9; D tentatively fits TRBD1 or TRBD2 (5 bases each). Germline CDR1 SEHNR, CDR2 FQNEAQ (reference sequence). The CDR3 loop spans 17 amino acids. The V end lost 1 base, the J end lost 4 bases, and 17 bases lay between the germline ends. CDR3 in DNA: TGTGCCAGCAGCTTAGAAACAGGTTGGGACCTATACAATGAGCAGTTCTTC. Translated, it gives CASSLETGWDLYNEQFF.

The chain has TRBV6-5 and TRBJ2-5, with D hard to call. V was trimmed by 8 bases and J by 0 bases, leaving 13 bases between them. This CDR3 is 14 amino acids long. From germline, CDR1 is MNHEY and CDR2 SVGAGI. CDR3 bases: TGTGCCAGCTCCACCCGGGCTAACCAAGAGACCCAGTACTTC. Translated, it gives CASSTRANQETQYF.

The chain has TRBV19 and TRBJ1-3, with D possibly being TRBD1 (6 bases). Germline CDR1 LNHDA, CDR2 SQIVND (reference sequence). Trimming stripped 6 bases from V and 2 bases from J, with 20 bases between. This CDR3 has 17 amino acids. The CDR3 protein is CASSRGDGGRAGNTIYF. The DNA of the CDR3 is TGTGCCAGTAGCAGGGGCGACGGGGGCCGCGCTGGAAACACCATATATTTT.

The chain has TRBV23-1 and TRBJ1-1, with a possible D match to TRBD1 (6 bases). TRBV23-1 carries the ORF label, with uncertain function. CDR3 length: 19 residues. V was pared by 0 bases and J by 3 bases, with 23 bases between. The CDR3 protein is CASSQSDPTRDIKYTEAFF. In DNA, the CDR3 is TGCGCCAGCAGTCAATCGGACCCCACCCGGGACATAAAATACACTGAAGCTTTCTTT.